This T cell receptor beta chain was captured by sequencing in a study of regulatory T cells in long-lasting Graves disease. Notes on the study in general: Analysis covered peripheral blood alone, not thyroid tissue.

The sample holds a few counts of this clonotype. Antigen unknown. CDR3-region Arm-PCR and iRepertoire HTBI primers produced the TCR beta libraries. TCRdb re-analysed the multiplex PCR reads in MiXCR, keeping a single row per CDR3 protein. The sample yields roughly 430,000 distinct CDR3 sequences, under 25% seen once. Specified time point: persistent/refractory GD, antithyroid drugs over 5 years with positive TRAb. From RNA extracted from PBMCs, the TCR library was made. A peripheral blood sample, 7 to 9 milliliters in volume, was drawn into EDTA tubes. The CDR3 sequence is 14 residues long. Trimming cost V 10 bases and J 1 base, with 13 bases left between them. Germline V CDR1 and CDR2: LNHDA, SQIVND (reference sequence).

The source was peripheral blood mononuclear cells (PBMCs), collected when the disease was refractory, from a patient treated with antithyroid drugs. This clonotype originated in a female donor with Graves disease. V gene TRBV19 combines with J gene TRBJ2-2; weak D call: TRBD1 (6 bases). The CDR3 is CATSGQLNTGELFF. CDR3 bases: TGTGCCACCTCAGGACAGTTGAACACCGGGGAGCTGTTTTTT.